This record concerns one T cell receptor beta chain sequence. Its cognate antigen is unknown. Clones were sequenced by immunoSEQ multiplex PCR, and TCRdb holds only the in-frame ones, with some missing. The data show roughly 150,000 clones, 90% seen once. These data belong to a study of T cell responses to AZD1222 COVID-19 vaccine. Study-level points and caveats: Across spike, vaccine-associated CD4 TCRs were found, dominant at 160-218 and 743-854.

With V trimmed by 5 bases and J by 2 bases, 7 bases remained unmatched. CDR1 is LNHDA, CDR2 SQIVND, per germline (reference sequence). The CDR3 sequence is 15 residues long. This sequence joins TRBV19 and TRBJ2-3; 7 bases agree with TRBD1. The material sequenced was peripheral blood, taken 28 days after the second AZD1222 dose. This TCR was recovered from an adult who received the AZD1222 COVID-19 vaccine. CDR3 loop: CASSAGQVNTDTQYF. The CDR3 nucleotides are TGTGCCAGTAGTGCCGGACAGGTAAACACAGATACGCAGTATTTT.